These 27 T cell receptor beta chains came from one sample sequenced in a study of blood T cells in healthy people across ages. Through a sample-barcoded 5' primer and a J-beta primer mix, a second PCR was run for roughly 6 to 11 cycles. From the 5' RACE reads, TCRdb called clonotypes with MiXCR, one entry per CDR3 protein. The repertoire holds about 1 million distinct CDR3 sequences, with more than 40% as singletons. The source material was blood. These receptors were taken from a woman aged 55-70 years in good health.

V and J are TRBV9 and TRBJ2-1; 7 bases map to TRBD2. The CDR3 sequence is 16 residues long. The ends lost 0 bases at V and 13 bases at J; junction bases unmatched: 16. Germline CDR1 and CDR2: SGDLS and YYNGEE. The CDR3 loop reads CASSVGASGDRETQFF. CDR3 DNA sequence: TGTGCCAGCAGCGTAGGGGCTAGCGGAGATAGGGAGACCCAGTTCTTC.

The V gene is TRBV20-1, the J gene TRBJ2-1; 7 nucleotides align to TRBD2. The CDR3 has 12 amino acids. Looked up from germline, CDR1 is DFQATT and CDR2 is SNEGSKA (reference sequence). After removal of 5 bases from V and 5 bases from J, the junction contained 3 bases not matched to a gene. CDR3 nucleotide sequence: TGCAGTGCTGGGGGGGGTAACAATGAGCAGTTCTTC. Protein sequence: CSAGGGNNEQFF.

This chain joins TRBV28 and TRBJ2-7; possibly TRBD1 or TRBD2 for D (5 bases each). The CDR3 loop spans 15 amino acids. Trimming shortened V by 6 bases and J by 2 bases, and 17 bases separated the two germline ends. Per germline, CDR1 MDHEN and CDR2 SYDVKM. CDR3: CASRTIGAGTYEQYF. In DNA, the CDR3 is TGTGCCAGCAGAACCATCGGGGCAGGGACCTACGAGCAGTACTTC.

The rearrangement links TRBV2 to TRBJ2-1; 8 bases are a match to TRBD1. Germline V gives CDR1 SNHLY, CDR2 FYNNEI. The CDR3 consists of 15 residues. With V trimmed by 3 bases and J by 7 bases, 8 bases remained unmatched. This chain's CDR3 is CASSERTGWVNEQFF. The CDR3 nucleotides are TGTGCCAGCAGTGAGAGGACAGGGTGGGTGAATGAGCAGTTCTTC.

This clonotype has a single count. The genes are TRBV7-2 and TRBJ1-6, with TRBD1 identical over 9 bases. The V gene's germline CDR1 is SGHTA and CDR2 FQGNSA. Trimming took 1 base from V and 9 from J; bases not matched to a gene: 7. The CDR3 loop spans 16 amino acids. CDR3 residues: CASSLVLGDRVSPLHF. The CDR3 DNA reads TGTGCCAGCAGCTTAGTACTGGGGGACAGGGTTTCACCCCTCCACTTT.

This clonotype was detected a few times. V gene TRBV25-1 combines with J gene TRBJ2-5, with TRBD1 identical over 8 bases. CDR1 is MGHDK and CDR2 is SYGVNS in the germline V gene. The V segment lost 6 bases and the J segment 4 bases; nucleotides outside the gene matches: 7. CDR3 size: 14 residues. The CDR3 here is CASSPRTGLETQYF. CDR3 bases: TGTGCCAGCAGCCCTAGGACAGGGTTAGAGACCCAGTACTTC.

This clonotype was detected a few times. CDR3 nucleotide sequence: TGTGCCAGCAGCTCTCTAGCGGGAAAGGAGGCCAAAAACATTCAGTACTTC. Translated: CASSSLAGKEAKNIQYF. This chain joins TRBV5-6 and TRBJ2-4; 9 positions agree with TRBD2. The CDR3 loop spans 17 amino acids. V was clipped by 3 bases and J by 1 base; unmatched bases: 8. Germline lookup yields CDR1 SGHDT and CDR2 YYEEEE.

The rearrangement joins TRBV20-1 to TRBJ2-1; 10 nucleotides agree with TRBD2. CDR1 and CDR2 (germline): DFQATT, SNEGSKA (reference sequence). V lost 5 bases to trimming and J lost 3 bases; unmatched junction nucleotides: 7. The CDR3 sequence is 15 residues long. The CDR3 region is CSAQKLAGVYNEQFF. The CDR3 DNA reads as TGCAGTGCTCAAAAGCTAGCGGGAGTCTACAATGAGCAGTTCTTC.

The J gene is TRBJ2-1, the V gene TRBV24-1; TRBD2 aligns across 13 bases. V lost 4 bases and J lost 7; bases outside the gene matches: 6. CDR1 is KGHDR and CDR2 is SFDVKD in the germline V gene. This CDR3 spans 16 amino acids. The CDR3 coding sequence is TGTGCCACCAGTGACAGGACTAGCGGGAGAAGAAATGAGCAGTTCTTC. Its translation is CATSDRTSGRRNEQFF.

The CDR3 sequence: CASSLATGGRLYEQYF. The DNA of the CDR3 is TGTGCCAGCAGCTTAGCGACCGGGGGCAGGTTATACGAGCAGTACTTC. This chain connects TRBV7-8 to TRBJ2-7; D is tentatively TRBD1 or TRBD2 (6 bases each). Germline assignment: CDR1 SGHVS and CDR2 FQNEAQ. V was clipped by 0 bases and J by 4 bases, with 16 bases between them. This CDR3 spans 16 amino acids. The complete variable domain, with remaining parts taken from reference TRBV7-8 and TRBJ2-7, reads GAGVSQSPRYKVAKRGQDVALRCDPISGHVSLFWYQQALGQGPEFLTYFQNEAQLDKSGLPSDRFFAERPEGSVSTLKIQRTQQEDSAVYLCASSLATGGRLYEQYFGPGTRLTVT.

The table lists this clonotype with a few counts. The junction and the germline gene differ at one end; a read error may be behind it. The chain couples TRBV5-1 to TRBJ2-2; D gene unclear. Germline V gene sequence: CDR1 SGHRS, CDR2 YFSETQ. The CDR3 totals 11 residues. The CDR3, as DNA: TGTGCCAGCAGCTTAGAGGGGGAGCTGTTTTTT. Its translation: CASSLEGELFF.

The chain has TRBV18 and TRBJ2-7, with D perhaps TRBD2 (5 bases). Germline-derived CDR1 and CDR2 are KGHSH and LQKENI. CDR3 length equals 14 residues. Trimming pared 6 bases from V and 6 bases from J, leaving 18 bases between. The CDR3 protein is CASSPGGLIAEQYF. Written as DNA, the CDR3 is TGTGCCAGCTCTCCCGGAGGACTTATCGCCGAGCAGTACTTC.

The chain has TRBV20-1 and TRBJ1-4; D gene unclear. Germline V gene sequence: CDR1 DFQATT, CDR2 SNEGSKA (reference sequence). Trimming removed 6 bases from V and 5 bases from J, with 10 bases in between. The CDR3 extends over 12 amino acids. CDR3: CSAKGSNEKLFF. The CDR3 bases are TGCAGTGCAAAGGGCTCGAATGAAAAACTGTTTTTT.

The chain employs TRBV6-2 or TRBV6-3 and TRBJ2-7; TRBD1 or TRBD2 may be the D gene (6 bases each). Germline CDR1 and CDR2: MNHEY and SVGEGT. The ends were cut back, 3 bases at V and 0 bases at J, with 12 bases in the middle. This CDR3 spans 15 amino acids. In nucleotides, the CDR3 is TGTGCCAGCAGTTATCAGGGGAGGAGCTCCTACGAGCAGTACTTC. Translating it yields CASSYQGRSSYEQYF.

This rearrangement joins TRBV4-1 to TRBJ2-5; possibly TRBD1 for D (5 bases). The CDR3 totals 15 residues. Germline loops: CDR1 MGHRA, CDR2 YSYEKL. V lost 3 bases and J 2 bases, leaving 13 bases between the germline ends. The CDR3 region has the DNA TGCGCCAGCAGCCAGGTTCAGGGAAGACAAGAGACCCAGTACTTC. Its translation: CASSQVQGRQETQYF.

The J gene is TRBJ2-7, the V gene TRBV10-1; 14 bases match TRBD2. The DNA matches TRBJ2-5 better at its end, which makes the J call doubtful. The CDR3 spans 18 residues. The germline V gene encodes CDR1 WNHNN and CDR2 SYGVQD (reference sequence). CDR3 sequence: CASSPGTSGSRGGETQYF. Here the CDR3 DNA reads TGCGCCAGCAGTCCCGGGACTAGCGGGAGTAGGGGAGGGGAGACCCAGTACTTC.

V and J are TRBV21-1 and TRBJ2-5; no check of the table's D call, TRBD2, against the DNA was made. The J call may be wrong; the DNA end is better matched by TRBJ2-7. TRBV21-1 has pseudogene status. CDR3 length: 11 amino acids. The CDR3 protein is CASRRAHEQYF. Here the CDR3 DNA reads TGTGCCAGCCGGCGGGCACACGAGCAGTACTTC.

The J gene is TRBJ2-5, the V gene TRBV5-1; 7 bases match TRBD2. The CDR3 is 13 amino acids. The germline V gene has CDR1 SGHRS and CDR2 YFSETQ. Germline trimming cut 4 bases from V and 13 bases from J; bases unmatched to any gene: 13. The CDR3 protein is CASSPGTGGSSYF. For the CDR3, the DNA is TGCGCCAGCAGCCCTGGGACTGGCGGGAGTTCGTACTTC.

This clonotype was seen a handful of times. The rearrangement joins TRBV4-1 to TRBJ1-4; D not resolved. The germline gives CDR1 MGHRA, CDR2 YSYEKL. Trimming cost V 5 bases and J 3 bases, with 10 bases left between them. The CDR3 spans 14 residues. The CDR3 DNA follows: TGCGCCAGCAGCTTCGGGCAACCTAATGAAAAACTGTTTTTT. Translated: CASSFGQPNEKLFF.

V gene TRBV12-3 or TRBV12-4 combines with J gene TRBJ2-3; 13 nucleotides match TRBD2. The CDR3 runs 20 residues. Trimming cost V 1 base and J 2 bases; bases outside gene matches: 12. The CDR3 DNA reads as TGTGCCAGCAGTTTAGTTGTTAGGGGACTAGCGGGACTTAACACAGATACGCAGTATTTT. It codes for CASSLVVRGLAGLNTDTQYF.

The chain uses TRBV15 and TRBJ1-1; D is unclear. V was shortened by 0 bases and J by 0 bases, with 11 bases between the two germline ends. This CDR3 is 16 amino acids long. From germline, CDR1 is LNHNV and CDR2 YYDKDF (reference sequence). CDR3 sequence reads: CATSRDLQQMNTEAFF. DNA for the CDR3: TGTGCCACCAGCAGAGATTTACAACAAATGAACACTGAAGCTTTCTTT.

This clonotype was counted a few times. The J gene is TRBJ2-5, the V gene TRBV29-1, with TRBD1 identical over 9 bases. V lost 6 bases and J lost 4; bases outside the gene matches: 12. The CDR3 totals 15 residues. Germline CDR1 and CDR2: SQVTM and ANQGSEA. DNA for the CDR3: TGCAGCGTAGGGCCGGGACAGGGATTTGTAGAGACCCAGTACTTC. Protein sequence: CSVGPGQGFVETQYF.

This chain uses TRBV6-5 with TRBJ2-7, with 10 positions matching TRBD1. CDR1 and CDR2 (germline): MNHEY, SVGAGI. V was clipped by 5 bases and J by 5 bases; unmatched bases: 6. The CDR3 sequence is 14 residues long. CDR3 region: CASSVGDRGHEQYF. The CDR3 DNA reads TGTGCCAGCAGTGTCGGGGACAGGGGCCACGAGCAGTACTTC.

This clonotype occurred a few times. J is TRBJ2-7 and V is TRBV29-1; the D is unclear. V lost 6 bases and J 2 bases, leaving 11 bases between the germline ends. Germline CDR1 is SQVTM and CDR2 is ANQGSEA. CDR3 size: 12 residues. Here the CDR3 reads CSVWVEAYEQYF. DNA of the CDR3: TGCAGCGTGTGGGTGGAAGCCTACGAGCAGTACTTC.

On this clonotype: A much larger clone differs by one base, so this may be a read error. The rearrangement uses TRBV5-1 and TRBJ2-7, with TRBD2 identical over 8 bases. The DNA end is more similar to TRBJ2-5, so the J call may be wrong. The CDR3 is made up of 14 amino acids. Per the germline V gene, CDR1 is SGHRS and CDR2 is YFSETQ. CDR3 nucleotide sequence: TGCGCCGGCAGCTTAAGGCTAGCGGGAGAGACCCAGTACTTC. Protein: CAGSLRLAGETQYF.

V usage is TRBV2 and J usage is TRBJ2-5; TRBD2 matches 7 bases. The germline V gene encodes CDR1 SNHLY and CDR2 FYNNEI. V lost 8 bases and J lost 1; bases outside the gene matches: 7. There are 14 residues in the CDR3. The CDR3 sequence: CASGLGRFQETQYF. CDR3 sequence (DNA): TGTGCCAGCGGACTAGGCCGTTTCCAAGAGACCCAGTACTTC. Combining the CDR3 with reference TRBV2 and TRBJ2-5 gives the whole variable domain EPEVTQTPSHQVTQMGQEVILRCVPISNHLYFYWYRQILGQKVEFLVSFYNNEISEKSEIFDDQFSVERPDGSNFTLKIRSTKLEDSAMYFCASGLGRFQETQYFGPGTRLLVL.

The rearrangement joins TRBV5-6 to TRBJ2-1; D gene unclear. CDR1 and CDR2 from the germline V gene are SGHDT and YYEEEE. The CDR3 runs 13 residues. Trimming left V 4 bases short and J 4 bases short, with 9 bases between. The CDR3 nucleotides read TGTGCCAGCAGCGATGATCGATACAATGAGCAGTTCTTC. Its protein product is CASSDDRYNEQFF.